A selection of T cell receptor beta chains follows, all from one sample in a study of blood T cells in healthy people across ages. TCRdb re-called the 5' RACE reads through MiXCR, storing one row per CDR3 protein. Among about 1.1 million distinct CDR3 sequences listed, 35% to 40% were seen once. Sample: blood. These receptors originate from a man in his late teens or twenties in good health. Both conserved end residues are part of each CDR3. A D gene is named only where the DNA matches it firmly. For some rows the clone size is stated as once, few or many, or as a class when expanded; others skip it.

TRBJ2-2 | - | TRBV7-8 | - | CASSGRGKSTGELFF | TGTGCCAGCAGCGGCAGGGGAAAGAGCACCGGGGAGCTGTTTTTT
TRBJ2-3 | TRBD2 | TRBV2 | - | CASSEGVSGGPDTQYF | TGTGCCAGCAGTGAAGGGGTTAGCGGGGGACCAGATACGCAGTATTTT
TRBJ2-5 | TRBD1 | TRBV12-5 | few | CASGLAIGGQGEETQYF | TGTGCTAGTGGTTTGGCCATTGGTGGACAGGGGGAAGAGACCCAGTACTTC
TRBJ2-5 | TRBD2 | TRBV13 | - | CASSYLSGGALNEQYF | TGTGCCAGCAGCTACCTAAGCGGGGGGGCCCTCAATGAGCAGTACTTC
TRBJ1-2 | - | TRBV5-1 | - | CASSLAGTPVDYGYTF | TGCGCCAGCAGCTTGGCAGGCACGCCCGTGGACTATGGCTACACCTTC
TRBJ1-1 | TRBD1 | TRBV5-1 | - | CASSLERTGNTEAFF | TGCGCCAGCAGCTTGGAGCGGACAGGGAACACTGAAGCTTTCTTT
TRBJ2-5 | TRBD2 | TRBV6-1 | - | CASSNWGGDDETQYF | TGTGCCAGCAGTAATTGGGGAGGGGATGACGAGACCCAGTACTTC
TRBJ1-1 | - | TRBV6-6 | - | CASSYSIAGEAEAFF | TGTGCCAGCAGTTACTCGATCGCGGGGGAGGCTGAAGCTTTCTTT
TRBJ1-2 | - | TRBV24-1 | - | CAASDGGLDYGYTF | TGTGCCGCCAGTGATGGGGGGCTCGACTATGGCTACACCTTC
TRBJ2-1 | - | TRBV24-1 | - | CATSDGRGDWDEQFF | TGTGCCACCAGTGATGGAAGGGGGGACTGGGATGAGCAGTTCTTC
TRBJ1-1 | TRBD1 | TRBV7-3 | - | CASSINRGWNTEAFF | TGTGCCAGCAGCATAAACAGGGGGTGGAACACTGAAGCTTTCTTT
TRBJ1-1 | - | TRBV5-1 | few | CASRLGSGVGGEAFF | TGCGCCAGCAGGTTGGGCTCAGGTGTGGGAGGTGAAGCTTTCTTT
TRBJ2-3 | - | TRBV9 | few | CASSRPEADTQYF | TGTGCCAGCTCACGCCCTGAGGCAGATACGCAGTATTTT
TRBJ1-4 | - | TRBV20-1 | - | CSAPGQTNEKLFF | TGCAGTGCCCCCGGACAGACTAATGAAAAACTGTTTTTT
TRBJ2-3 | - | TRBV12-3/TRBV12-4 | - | CASSVADASTDTQYF | TGTGCCAGCAGTGTGGCGGACGCAAGCACAGATACGCAGTATTTT
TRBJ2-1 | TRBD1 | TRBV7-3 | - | CASSLTGQKTSYNEQFF | TGTGCCAGCAGCTTAACGGGACAGAAGACATCCTACAATGAGCAGTTCTTC
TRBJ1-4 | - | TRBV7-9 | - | CASSSNPGSSRSEKLFF | TGTGCCAGCAGCTCCAACCCCGGGTCATCGAGGAGTGAAAAACTGTTTTTT
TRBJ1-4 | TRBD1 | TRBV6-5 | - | CAGKAGTGGMREKLFF | TGTGCCGGCAAGGCCGGGACAGGGGGAATGAGGGAAAAACTGTTTTTT
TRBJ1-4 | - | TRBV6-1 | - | CASSKTGLNEKLFF | TGTGCCAGCAGTAAGACAGGACTAAATGAAAAACTGTTTTTT
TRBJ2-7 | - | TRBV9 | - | CASSSGDSSYNEQYF | TGTGCCAGCAGCTCAGGGGACTCCTCCTACAATGAGCAGTACTTC
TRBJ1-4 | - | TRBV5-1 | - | CASSPGPPTNEKLFF | TGCGCCAGCAGCCCCGGGCCTCCAACTAATGAAAAACTGTTTTTT
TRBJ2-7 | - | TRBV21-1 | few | CASSPQGGRKTQYF | TGTGCCAGCAGTCCACAGGGGGGGAGGAAAACCCAGTACTTC
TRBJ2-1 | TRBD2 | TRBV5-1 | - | CASSLKGLNNEQFF | TGCGCCAGCAGCTTAAAGGGACTAAACAATGAGCAGTTCTTC
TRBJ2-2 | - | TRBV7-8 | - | CASSLGGADTGELFF | TGTGCCAGCAGCTTAGGGGGCGCGGACACCGGGGAGCTGTTTTTT
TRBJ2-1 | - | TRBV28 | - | CASRIMDEQFF | TGTGCCAGCAGAATCATGGATGAGCAGTTCTTC
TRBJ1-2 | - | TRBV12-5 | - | CASGRGAAGFGYTF | TGTGCTAGTGGGCGAGGGGCTGCGGGTTTTGGCTACACCTTC
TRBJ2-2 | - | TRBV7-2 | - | CASSLRAGVRYTGELFF | TGTGCCAGCAGCCTAAGGGCGGGTGTGAGGTACACCGGGGAGCTGTTTTTT
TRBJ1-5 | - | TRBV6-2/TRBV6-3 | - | CASSYRSDDSNQPQHF | TGTGCCAGCAGTTACCGCTCAGATGATAGCAATCAGCCCCAGCATTTT
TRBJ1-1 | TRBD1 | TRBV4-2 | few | CASSQDYRQGDNTEAFF | TGTGCCAGCAGCCAAGATTACAGGCAGGGGGACAACACTGAAGCTTTCTTT
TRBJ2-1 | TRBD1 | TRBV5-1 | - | CASTPLGQGSYNEQFF | TGCGCCAGCACCCCATTGGGACAGGGCTCCTACAATGAGCAGTTCTTC
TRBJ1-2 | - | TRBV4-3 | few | CASSQDTVSGRAYGYTF | TGCGCCAGCAGCCAAGATACGGTCTCGGGCAGGGCATATGGCTACACCTTC
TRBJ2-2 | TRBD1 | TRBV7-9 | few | CASSHPDRVKGGELFF | TGTGCCAGCAGCCATCCGGACAGGGTAAAGGGCGGGGAGCTGTTTTTT
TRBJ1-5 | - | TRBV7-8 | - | CASSPLRGNQPQHF | TGTGCCAGCAGCCCCCTACGAGGCAATCAGCCCCAGCATTTT
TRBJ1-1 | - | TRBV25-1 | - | CASSEYRGTEAFF | TGTGCCAGCAGTGAATATAGGGGTACAGAAGCTTTCTTT
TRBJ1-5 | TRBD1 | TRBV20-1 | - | CSARGRDRLNSNQPQHF | TGCAGTGCTAGAGGTCGGGACAGACTAAATAGCAATCAGCCCCAGCATTTT
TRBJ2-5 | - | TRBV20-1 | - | CSARRSRVQYETQYF | TGCAGTGCTAGAAGGAGCCGGGTCCAATATGAGACCCAGTACTTC
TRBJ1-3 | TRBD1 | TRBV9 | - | CASSETGGVPGNTIYF | TGTGCCAGCAGTGAGACAGGGGGCGTACCTGGAAACACCATATATTTT
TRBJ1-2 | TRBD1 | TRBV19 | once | CASSARTGAGYTF | TGTGCCAGTAGTGCCCGGACAGGGGCTGGCTACACCTTC
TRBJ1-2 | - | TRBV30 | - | CAWTHRTVANYGYTF | TGTGCCTGGACCCACAGGACAGTTGCTAACTATGGCTACACCTTC
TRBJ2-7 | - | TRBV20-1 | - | CSARDLGAAAYEQYF | TGCAGTGCTAGAGATCTCGGAGCGGCCGCCTACGAGCAGTACTTC
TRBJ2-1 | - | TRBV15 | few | CATSRANEQFF | TGTGCCACCAGCAGGGCCAATGAGCAGTTCTTC